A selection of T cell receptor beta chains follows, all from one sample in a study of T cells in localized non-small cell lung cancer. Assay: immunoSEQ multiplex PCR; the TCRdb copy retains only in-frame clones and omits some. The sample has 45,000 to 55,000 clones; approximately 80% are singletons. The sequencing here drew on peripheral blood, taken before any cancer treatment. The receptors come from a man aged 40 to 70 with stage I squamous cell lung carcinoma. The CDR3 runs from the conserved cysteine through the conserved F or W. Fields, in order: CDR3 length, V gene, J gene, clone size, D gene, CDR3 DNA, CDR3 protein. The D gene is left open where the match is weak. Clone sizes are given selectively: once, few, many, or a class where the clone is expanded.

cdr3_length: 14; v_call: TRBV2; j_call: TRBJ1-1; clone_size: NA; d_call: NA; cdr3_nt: TGTGCCAGCGGGGCGGGGAGTATGGTCACTGAAGCTTTCTTT; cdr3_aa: CASGAGSMVTEAFF
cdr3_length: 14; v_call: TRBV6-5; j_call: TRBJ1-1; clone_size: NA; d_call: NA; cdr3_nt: TGTGCCAGCAGTTACTCGCGGGATGGCACTGAAGCTTTCTTT; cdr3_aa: CASSYSRDGTEAFF
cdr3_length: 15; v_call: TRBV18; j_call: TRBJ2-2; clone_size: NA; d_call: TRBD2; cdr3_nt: TGTGCCAGCTCATGGGACGGGAGGAGCACCGGGGAGCTGTTTTTT; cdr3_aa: CASSWDGRSTGELFF
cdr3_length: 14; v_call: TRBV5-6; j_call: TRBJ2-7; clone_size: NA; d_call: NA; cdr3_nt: TGTGCCAGCAGCCCGTGGACAGAACCCTACGAGCAGTACTTC; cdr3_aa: CASSPWTEPYEQYF
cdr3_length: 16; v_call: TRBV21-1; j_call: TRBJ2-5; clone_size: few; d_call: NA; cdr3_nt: TGTGCCAGCAGCAAATTAGAAGGACGGCATCAAGAGACCCAGTACTTC; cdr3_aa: CASSKLEGRHQETQYF
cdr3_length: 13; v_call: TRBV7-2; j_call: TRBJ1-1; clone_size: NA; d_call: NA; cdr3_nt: TGTGCCAGCAGCGCCGACCACAGGGCCGTAGGTTTCTTT; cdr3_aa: CASSADHRAVGFF
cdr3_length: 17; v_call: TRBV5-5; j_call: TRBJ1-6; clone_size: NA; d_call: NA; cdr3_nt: TGTGCCAGCAGCTTGGGCAGCCGGGACCCAGGTAGTTCACCCCTCCACTTT; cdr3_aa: CASSLGSRDPGSSPLHF
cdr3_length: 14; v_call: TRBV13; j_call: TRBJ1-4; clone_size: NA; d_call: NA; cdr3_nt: TGTGCCAGCAGCCTGGGACGAGGGAGTGGAAAACTGTTTTTT; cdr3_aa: CASSLGRGSGKLFF
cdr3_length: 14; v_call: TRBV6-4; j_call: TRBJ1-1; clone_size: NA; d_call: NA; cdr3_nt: TGTGCCAGCAGTGACGGATTGTGGGGCACTGAAGCTTTCTTT; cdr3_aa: CASSDGLWGTEAFF
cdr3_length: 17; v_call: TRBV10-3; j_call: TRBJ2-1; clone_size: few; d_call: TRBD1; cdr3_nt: TGTGCCATCAGTGGGACAGGGGCCGAGAGCTCCTACAATGAGCAGTTCTTC; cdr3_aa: CAISGTGAESSYNEQFF
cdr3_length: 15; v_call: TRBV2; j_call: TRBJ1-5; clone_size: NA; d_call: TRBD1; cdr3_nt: TGTGCCAGCAGTCTACAGGGGGCGATCAGGCAGCCCCAGCATTTT; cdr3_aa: CASSLQGAIRQPQHF
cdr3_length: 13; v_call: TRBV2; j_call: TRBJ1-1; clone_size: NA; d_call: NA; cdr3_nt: TGTGCCAGCAGTATACAGGGAAACACTGAAGCTTTCTTT; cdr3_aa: CASSIQGNTEAFF
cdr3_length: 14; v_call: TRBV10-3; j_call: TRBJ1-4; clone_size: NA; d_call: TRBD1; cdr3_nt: TGTGCCATCAGCCAGGGGGGAGTAGGTGAAAAACTGTTTTTT; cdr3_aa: CAISQGGVGEKLFF
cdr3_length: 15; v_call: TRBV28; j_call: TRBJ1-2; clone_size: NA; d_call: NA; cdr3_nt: TGTGCCAGCAGTTTTGGACACACTGAGGACTATGGCTACACCTTC; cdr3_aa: CASSFGHTEDYGYTF
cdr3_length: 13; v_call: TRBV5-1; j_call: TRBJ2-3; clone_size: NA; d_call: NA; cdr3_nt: TGCGCCAGCAGCATCAGTCTGAGAAAAACGCAGTATTTT; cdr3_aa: CASSISLRKTQYF
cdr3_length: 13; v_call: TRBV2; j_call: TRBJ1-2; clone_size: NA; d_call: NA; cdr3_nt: TGTGCCAGCAGTGGCGGTCTACCCTATGGCTACACCTTC; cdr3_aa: CASSGGLPYGYTF
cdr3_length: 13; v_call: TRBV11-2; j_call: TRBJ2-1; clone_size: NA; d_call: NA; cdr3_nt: TGTGCCAGCAGCATCGATCCGGGTCAACAGCAGTTCTTC; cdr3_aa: CASSIDPGQQQFF
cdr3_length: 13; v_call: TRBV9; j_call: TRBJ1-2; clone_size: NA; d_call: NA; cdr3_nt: TGTGCCAGCAGCACACAGGACAGCGATGGCTACACCTTC; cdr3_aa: CASSTQDSDGYTF
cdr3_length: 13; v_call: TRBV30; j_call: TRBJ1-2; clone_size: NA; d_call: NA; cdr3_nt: TGTGCCTGGAGCAGGCCAGGGACTGATGGCTACACCTTC; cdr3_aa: CAWSRPGTDGYTF
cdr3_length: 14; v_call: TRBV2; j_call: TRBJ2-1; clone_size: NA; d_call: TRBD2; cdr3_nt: TGTGCCAGCAGTGAGTTGGGGGGGTACAATGAGCAGTTCTTC; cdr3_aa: CASSELGGYNEQFF
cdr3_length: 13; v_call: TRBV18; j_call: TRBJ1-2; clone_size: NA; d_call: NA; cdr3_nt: TGTGCCAGCTCACCTGAACGGGACTATGGCTACACCTTC; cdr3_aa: CASSPERDYGYTF
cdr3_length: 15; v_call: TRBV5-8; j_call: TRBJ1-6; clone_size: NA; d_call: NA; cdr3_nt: TGTGCCAGCAGCTTGGGGCAGGGCTACGATTCACCCCTCCACTTT; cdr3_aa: CASSLGQGYDSPLHF
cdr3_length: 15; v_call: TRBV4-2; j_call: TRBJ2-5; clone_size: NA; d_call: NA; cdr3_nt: TGTGCCAGCAGCCAAGAAAAGGCGGCACAAGAGACCCAGTACTTC; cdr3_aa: CASSQEKAAQETQYF
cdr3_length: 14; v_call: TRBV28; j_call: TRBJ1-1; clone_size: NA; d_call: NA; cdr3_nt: TGTGCCAGCAGTTTGGGACACCCGAACACTGAAGCTTTCTTT; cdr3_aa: CASSLGHPNTEAFF
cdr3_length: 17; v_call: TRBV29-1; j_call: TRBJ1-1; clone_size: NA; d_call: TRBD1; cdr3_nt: TGCAGCGTTCTGAAGGAGGTAGGGGACAGCCTAAGTACTGAAGCTTTCTTT; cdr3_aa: CSVLKEVGDSLSTEAFF
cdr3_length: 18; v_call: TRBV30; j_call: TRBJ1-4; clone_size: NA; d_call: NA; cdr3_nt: TGTGCCTGGAGTGGTGGGGCCCGAGGGAGAGCAACTAATGAAAAACTGTTTTTT; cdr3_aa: CAWSGGARGRATNEKLFF
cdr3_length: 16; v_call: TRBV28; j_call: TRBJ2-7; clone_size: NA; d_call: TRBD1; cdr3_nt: TGTGCCAGCAGTCCCGGGACAGGGGCACCCTACTACGAGCAGTACTTC; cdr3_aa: CASSPGTGAPYYEQYF
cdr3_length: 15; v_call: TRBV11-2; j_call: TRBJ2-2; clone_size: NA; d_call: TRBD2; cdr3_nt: TGTGCCAGCAGCTCGGGGACTAGCGGGGTCGGGGAGCTGTTTTTT; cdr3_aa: CASSSGTSGVGELFF
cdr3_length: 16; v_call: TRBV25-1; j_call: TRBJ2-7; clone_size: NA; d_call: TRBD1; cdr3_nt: TGTGCCAGCAGTGAATCGGCCGGACAGGGAGGCTACGAGCAGTACTTC; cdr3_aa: CASSESAGQGGYEQYF
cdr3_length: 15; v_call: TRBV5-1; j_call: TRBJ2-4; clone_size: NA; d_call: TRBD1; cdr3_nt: TGCGCCAGCAGCTTGGCCGGGACAGGGGAAAACATTCAGTACTTC; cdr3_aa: CASSLAGTGENIQYF
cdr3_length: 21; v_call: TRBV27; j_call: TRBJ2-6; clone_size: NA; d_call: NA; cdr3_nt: TGTGCCAGCAGCCTTATACCCCCTTTTATAGGACGAGAGGCTGGGGCCAACGTCCTGACTTTC; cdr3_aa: CASSLIPPFIGREAGANVLTF
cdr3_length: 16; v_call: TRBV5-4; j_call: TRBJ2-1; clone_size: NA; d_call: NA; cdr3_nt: TGCGCCAGCAGCCCCGGCAGGGGGGGCCTCTACAATGAGCAGTTCTTC; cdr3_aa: CASSPGRGGLYNEQFF
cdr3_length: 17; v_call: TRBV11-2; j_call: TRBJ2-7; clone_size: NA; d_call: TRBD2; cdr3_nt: TGTGCCAGCAGCGGGACTAGCGGGGGGGAGAGCCGCTACGAGCAGTACTTC; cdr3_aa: CASSGTSGGESRYEQYF
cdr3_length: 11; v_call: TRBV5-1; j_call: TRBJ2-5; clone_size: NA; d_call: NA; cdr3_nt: TGCGCCAGCAGGGGGTTAGAGACCCAGTACTTC; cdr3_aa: CASRGLETQYF
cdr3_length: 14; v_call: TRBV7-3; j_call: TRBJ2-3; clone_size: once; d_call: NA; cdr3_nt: TGTGCCAGCAGCTGGGGTGAAACAGGTGATACGCAGTATTTT; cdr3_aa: CASSWGETGDTQYF
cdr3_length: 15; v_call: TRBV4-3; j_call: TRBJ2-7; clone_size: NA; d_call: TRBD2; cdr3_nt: TGCGCCAGCAGCTCGGGACTAGCGGCGTACTACGAGCAGTACTTC; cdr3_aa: CASSSGLAAYYEQYF
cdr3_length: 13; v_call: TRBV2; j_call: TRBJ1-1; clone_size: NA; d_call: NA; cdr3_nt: TGTGCCAGCAGCGAACTGGAGAACACTGAAGCTTTCTTT; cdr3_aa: CASSELENTEAFF